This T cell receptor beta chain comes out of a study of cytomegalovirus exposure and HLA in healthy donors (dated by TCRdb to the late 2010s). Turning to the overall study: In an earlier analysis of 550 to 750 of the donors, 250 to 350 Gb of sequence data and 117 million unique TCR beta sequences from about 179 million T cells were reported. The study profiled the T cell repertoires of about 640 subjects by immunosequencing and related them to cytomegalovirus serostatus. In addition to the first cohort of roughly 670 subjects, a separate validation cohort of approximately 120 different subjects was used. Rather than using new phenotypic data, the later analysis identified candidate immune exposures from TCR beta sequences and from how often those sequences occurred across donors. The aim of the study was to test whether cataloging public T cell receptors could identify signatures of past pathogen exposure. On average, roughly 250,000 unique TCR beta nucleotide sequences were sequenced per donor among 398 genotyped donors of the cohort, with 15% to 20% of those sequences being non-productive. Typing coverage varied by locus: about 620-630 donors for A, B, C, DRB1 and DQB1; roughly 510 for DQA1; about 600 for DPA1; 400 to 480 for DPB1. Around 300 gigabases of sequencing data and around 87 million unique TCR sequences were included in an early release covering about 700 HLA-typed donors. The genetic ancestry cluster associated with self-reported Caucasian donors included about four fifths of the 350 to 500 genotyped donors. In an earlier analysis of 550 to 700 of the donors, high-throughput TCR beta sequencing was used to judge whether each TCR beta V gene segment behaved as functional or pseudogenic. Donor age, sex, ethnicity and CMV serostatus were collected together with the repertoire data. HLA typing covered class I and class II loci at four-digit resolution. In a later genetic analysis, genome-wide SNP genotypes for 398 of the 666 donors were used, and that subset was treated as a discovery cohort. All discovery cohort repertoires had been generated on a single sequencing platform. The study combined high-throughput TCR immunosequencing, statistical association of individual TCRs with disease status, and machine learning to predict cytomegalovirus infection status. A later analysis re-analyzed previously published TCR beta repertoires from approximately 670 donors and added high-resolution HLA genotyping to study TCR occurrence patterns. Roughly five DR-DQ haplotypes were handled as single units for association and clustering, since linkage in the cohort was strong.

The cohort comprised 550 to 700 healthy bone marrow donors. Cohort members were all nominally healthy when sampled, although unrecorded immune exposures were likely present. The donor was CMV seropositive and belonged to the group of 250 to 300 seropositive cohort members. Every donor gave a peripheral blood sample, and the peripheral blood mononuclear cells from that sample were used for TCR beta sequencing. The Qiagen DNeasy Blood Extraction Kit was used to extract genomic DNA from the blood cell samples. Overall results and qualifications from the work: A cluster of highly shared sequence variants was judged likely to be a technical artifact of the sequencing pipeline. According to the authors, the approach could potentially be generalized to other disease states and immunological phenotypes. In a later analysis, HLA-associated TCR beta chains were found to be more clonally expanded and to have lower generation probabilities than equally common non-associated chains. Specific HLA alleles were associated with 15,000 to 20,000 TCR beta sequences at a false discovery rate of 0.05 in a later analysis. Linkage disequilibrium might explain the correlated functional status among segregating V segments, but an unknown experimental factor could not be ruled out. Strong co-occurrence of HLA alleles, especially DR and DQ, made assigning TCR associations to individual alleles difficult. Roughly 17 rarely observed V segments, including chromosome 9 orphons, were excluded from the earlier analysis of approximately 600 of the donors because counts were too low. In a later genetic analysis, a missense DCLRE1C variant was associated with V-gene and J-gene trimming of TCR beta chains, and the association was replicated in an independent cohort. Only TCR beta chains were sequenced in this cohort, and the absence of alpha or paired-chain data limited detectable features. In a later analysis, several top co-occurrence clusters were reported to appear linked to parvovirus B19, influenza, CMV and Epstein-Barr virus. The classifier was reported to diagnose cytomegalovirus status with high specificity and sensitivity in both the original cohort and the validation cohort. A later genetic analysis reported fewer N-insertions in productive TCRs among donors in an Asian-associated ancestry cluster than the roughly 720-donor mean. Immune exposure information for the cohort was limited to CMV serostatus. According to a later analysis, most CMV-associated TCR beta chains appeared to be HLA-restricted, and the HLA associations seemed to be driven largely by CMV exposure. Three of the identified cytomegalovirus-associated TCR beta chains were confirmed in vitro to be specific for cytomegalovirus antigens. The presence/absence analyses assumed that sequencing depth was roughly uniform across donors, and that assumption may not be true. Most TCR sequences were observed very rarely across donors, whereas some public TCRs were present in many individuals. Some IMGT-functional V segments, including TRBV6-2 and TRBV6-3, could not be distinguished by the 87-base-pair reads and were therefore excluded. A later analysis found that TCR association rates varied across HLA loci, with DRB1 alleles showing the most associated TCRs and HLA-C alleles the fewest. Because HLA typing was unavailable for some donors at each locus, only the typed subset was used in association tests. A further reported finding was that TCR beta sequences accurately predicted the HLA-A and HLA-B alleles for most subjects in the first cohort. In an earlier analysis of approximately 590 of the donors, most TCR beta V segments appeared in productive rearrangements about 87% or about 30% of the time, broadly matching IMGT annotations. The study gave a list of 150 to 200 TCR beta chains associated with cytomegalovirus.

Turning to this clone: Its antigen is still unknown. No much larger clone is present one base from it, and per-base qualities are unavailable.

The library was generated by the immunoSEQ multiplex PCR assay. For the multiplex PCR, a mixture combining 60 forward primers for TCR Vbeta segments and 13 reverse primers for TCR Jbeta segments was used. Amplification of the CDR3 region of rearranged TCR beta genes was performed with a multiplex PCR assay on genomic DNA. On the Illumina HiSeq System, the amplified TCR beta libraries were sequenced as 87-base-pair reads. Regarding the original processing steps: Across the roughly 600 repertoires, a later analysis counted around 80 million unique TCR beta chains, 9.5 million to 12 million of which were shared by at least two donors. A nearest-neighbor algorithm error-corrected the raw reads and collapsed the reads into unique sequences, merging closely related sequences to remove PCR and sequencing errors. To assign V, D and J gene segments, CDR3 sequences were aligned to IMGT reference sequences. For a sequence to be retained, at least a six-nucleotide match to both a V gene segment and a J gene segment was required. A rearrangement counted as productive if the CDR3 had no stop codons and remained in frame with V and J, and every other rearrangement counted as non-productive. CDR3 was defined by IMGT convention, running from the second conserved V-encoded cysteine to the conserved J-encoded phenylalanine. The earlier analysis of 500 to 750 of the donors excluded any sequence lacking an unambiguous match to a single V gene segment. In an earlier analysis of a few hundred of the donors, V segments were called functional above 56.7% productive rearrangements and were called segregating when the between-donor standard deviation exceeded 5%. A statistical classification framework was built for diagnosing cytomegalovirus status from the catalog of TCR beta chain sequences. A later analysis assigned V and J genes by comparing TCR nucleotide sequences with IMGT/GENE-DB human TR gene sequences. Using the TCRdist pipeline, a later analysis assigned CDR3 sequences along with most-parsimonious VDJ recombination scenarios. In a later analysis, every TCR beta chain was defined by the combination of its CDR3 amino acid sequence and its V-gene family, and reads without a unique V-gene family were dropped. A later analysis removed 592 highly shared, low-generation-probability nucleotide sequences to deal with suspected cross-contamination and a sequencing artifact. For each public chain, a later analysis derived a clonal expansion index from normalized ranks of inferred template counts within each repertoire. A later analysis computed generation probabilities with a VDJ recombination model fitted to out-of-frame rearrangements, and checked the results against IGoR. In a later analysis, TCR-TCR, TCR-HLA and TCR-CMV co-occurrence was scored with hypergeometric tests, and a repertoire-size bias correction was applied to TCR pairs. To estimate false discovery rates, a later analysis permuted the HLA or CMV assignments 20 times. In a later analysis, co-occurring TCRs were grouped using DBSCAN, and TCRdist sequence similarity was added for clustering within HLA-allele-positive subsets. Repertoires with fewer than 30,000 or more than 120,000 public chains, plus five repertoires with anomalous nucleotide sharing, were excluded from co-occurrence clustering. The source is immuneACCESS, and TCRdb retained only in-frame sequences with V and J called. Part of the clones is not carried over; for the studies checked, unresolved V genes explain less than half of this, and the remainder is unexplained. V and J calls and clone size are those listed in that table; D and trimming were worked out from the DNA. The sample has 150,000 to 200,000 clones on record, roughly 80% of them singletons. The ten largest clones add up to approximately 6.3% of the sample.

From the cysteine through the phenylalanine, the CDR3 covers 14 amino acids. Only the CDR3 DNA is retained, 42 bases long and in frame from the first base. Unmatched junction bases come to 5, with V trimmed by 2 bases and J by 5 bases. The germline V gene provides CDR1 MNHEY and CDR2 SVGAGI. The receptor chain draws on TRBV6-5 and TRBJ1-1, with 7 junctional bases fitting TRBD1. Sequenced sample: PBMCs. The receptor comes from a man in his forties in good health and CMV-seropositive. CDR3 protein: CASSYKGAGTEAFF. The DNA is TGTGCCAGCAGTTACAAGGGGGCGGGGACTGAAGCTTTCTTT.